This T cell receptor (beta chain) was captured by sequencing in a study of OX40 agonist ivuxolimab in advanced cancers. Broadly, across the study: Ivuxolimab was an agonistic, fully human IgG2 monoclonal antibody directed against OX40 (CD134), a costimulatory receptor. Partial responses were achieved by three dose-escalation patients, of whom one had hepatocellular carcinoma and two had cutaneous melanoma. The monotherapy dose-escalation portion (N of about 50 patients) of the phase I ivuxolimab trial is reported in the paper. Among the 50 to 55 dose-escalation patients, about 20 had hepatocellular carcinoma, some 15 melanoma, 9 renal cell carcinoma and 9 head and neck cancer. Patients were allowed to have had prior anti-PD-1, anti-PD-L1 or anti-CTLA-4 therapy, and around 40% of the dose-escalation patients had previously received checkpoint inhibitors. A male proportion of under 85% and a mean age of approximately 58 years, ranging from 23 to 79, were recorded for the dose-escalation cohort. Intravenous ivuxolimab was administered to patients every 2 weeks at six dose levels: 0.01, 0.1, 0.3, 1.5, 3 and 10 mg/kg. The purpose of peripheral TCRbeta sequencing was to test whether ivuxolimab changed TCR sequence diversity and led to clonal T-cell expansion. Overall study results and their limits: After ivuxolimab, CD8+ T cells had more expanded clones than CD4+ T cells on average. Low levels of normalized T-cell clonal expansion were also shown by some nonresponding patients. Antigen specificity was not determined for the clonally expanded peripheral T cells. In partial responders in the 0.1-3.0 mg/kg groups, normalized peripheral clonal expansion was found to be among the lowest, especially among CD8+ T cells. At doses of 0.1 to 3.0 mg/kg, clonal expansion of both CD4+ and CD8+ T cells in blood was seen between baseline and week 6.

Patients with a history of autoimmune disease or receiving systemic immunosuppression were excluded from the trial. Peripheral blood for TCR sequencing was drawn from every dose cohort at baseline, at cycle 4 day 1 and at cycle 7 day 1. Samples were obtained from an open-label, multicenter, first-in-human phase I dose-escalation trial of ivuxolimab. Adults with locally advanced or metastatic head and neck squamous cell, hepatocellular, melanoma or renal cell carcinoma were enrolled in the trial. CD4+ and CD8+ T cells were sorted separately from peripheral blood before TCR sequencing. Genomic DNA was isolated from the sorted cells so that the TCRbeta CDR3 region could be sequenced. The immunoSEQ Assay was used for sequencing of TCRbeta CDR3 regions. This immuneACCESS table, as held by TCRdb, lists in-frame sequences with V and J called but not all clones. Of the missing ones, under half trace to an unresolved V gene in checked studies; the others have no known cause. This sample lists roughly 53,000 clones; approximately 86% were detected once. The ten largest clones represent around half of the sample.

From a lookup of the germline V gene (reference sequence), CDR1 and CDR2 are SGHKS and YYEKEE. Trimming at the junction amounts to 3 bases on V and 6 bases on J, and the germline ends lie 21 bases apart. The CDR3 covers 16 residues, taking in both the cysteine and the phenylalanine. The retained sequence is limited to the CDR3, 48 bases, with the frame set at the first base. In the case of this clone: Its antigen has not been determined. Base qualities are missing; no much larger clone stands one base away.

The source is an adult with an advanced solid tumor such as melanoma, head and neck, liver or kidney cancer. The sample here was CD4+ or CD8+ T cells sorted from blood, taken in a trial of the OX40 agonist ivuxolimab. The chain links TRBV5-5 with TRBJ1-1, with TRBD1 perhaps the D gene, on 5 matching bases. CDR3 reads: CASSSAGATLMAEAFF. Read as DNA, the sequence is TGTGCCAGCAGCTCCGCCGGGGCTACCTTGATGGCTGAAGCTTTCTTT. With the portions outside the CDR3 filled from the reference TRBV5-5 and TRBJ1-1 genes, the complete variable region becomes DAGVTQSPTHLIKTRGQQVTLRCSPISGHKSVSWYQQVLGQGPQFIFQYYEKEERGRGNFPDRFSARQFPNYSSELNVNALLLGDSALYLCASSSAGATLMAEAFFGQGTRLTVV.